This T cell receptor beta chain emerged from a study of T cell responses to AZD1222 COVID-19 vaccine (dated by TCRdb to the early 2020s). About the study as a whole: A total of 230 to 250 trial participants underwent TCR sequencing, of whom some 200 had received two doses of AZD1222 and 26 had received two doses of the MenACWY control vaccine. Trial participants were enrolled by age into 18-55, 56-69 and 70-plus year subgroups, with roughly 160, 29 and 62 TCR-sequenced participants respectively. What the authors observed across the whole study: Because no day 14 peak-response samples were available, the repertoires could be characterized only after the peak T cell response. Most participants were white British and females outnumbered males, and the authors suggested that clonal diversity may have been underestimated. The vaccine-associated CD4 TCRs covered the entire spike protein, and the dominant responses fell in regions 160-218 and 743-854. Nearly half of unique spike-specific TCRs reportedly recognized epitopes outside regions mutated in the B.1.351 and B.1.1.7 variants. A significant rise in spike-specific TCR breadth and depth was observed after two AZD1222 doses relative to day 0 and relative to MenACWY recipients. In the small 56-69-year group, the increase in depth fell short of significance, most likely because of low power. Conclusions about previously exposed vaccinees are limited because only six or seven AZD1222 recipients were SARS-CoV-2 seropositive at baseline.

The CDR3 regions of human TCRbeta chains were analyzed by immunosequencing. As for the authors' bioinformatics: Repertoire TCRs were checked for matches against a reference library of SARS-CoV-2-specific TCRs that had been generated using the MIRA antigen-specificity platform. Breadth was defined as the fraction of unique TCRs that were SARS-CoV-2-associated, and depth was defined as the fraction of total T cells that were SARS-CoV-2-associated. Using the MIRA data, each spike-specific TCR was mapped to the spike region that the TCR reacts to and placed in a CD4 or CD8 class. Log10-transformed breadth and depth values were compared by one-way ANOVA with Sidak's multiple comparisons tests. The table was pulled from immuneACCESS by TCRdb, which kept in-frame rearrangements only. Such tables lose some clones; where checked, under half of the loss comes from unresolved V genes, and the rest has no known cause. Clonal size and the V and J genes are those of that table, whereas D and trimming came from the DNA. The sample contains around 130,000 clones, roughly 92% of them found a single time. Of the sample, more than 0.95% falls within the top ten clones.

This clone was seen a few times. Its antigen is not yet known. Per-nucleotide qualities are absent, and no much larger clonotype sits a single base away. Taken from the germline V gene (reference sequence), the CDR1 and CDR2 loops are SGHNT and YYREEE. The CDR3, from cysteine to phenylalanine, totals 14 residues. Only CDR3 DNA is held: 42 bases, read in frame from base 1. Here V drops 4 bases and J drops 3 bases, and the junction holds 4 bases not matched to any gene. The time point label, read with the paper, signifies: about 28 days (+/-7) after the second vaccine dose. AZD1222 recipients given second doses at about 4 weeks or at about 12 weeks were pooled, since spike-specific TCR depth and breadth were not found to differ between the two schedules. Vaccinee samples were obtained from the UK trials COV001 and COV002, which included a single-blind randomized controlled phase 2/3 trial of AZD1222 (ChAdOx1 nCoV-19) in healthy adults. For TCRbeta chain sequencing, PBMC samples were collected from trial participants at day 0 and at day 28 after the second dose.

The sample was peripheral blood, taken 28 days after the second AZD1222 dose. The clonotype was recovered from an adult who received the AZD1222 COVID-19 vaccine. The rearrangement joined TRBV5-4 to TRBJ1-2, and TRBD1 matches 9 of the central bases. The DNA sequence follows: TGTGCCAGCAGCCTTCGGACAGGGGACTATGGCTACACCTTC. The translation is CASSLRTGDYGYTF.